These 20 T cell receptor beta chains originate from one sample sequenced in a study of T cell responses to AZD1222 COVID-19 vaccine. Assay: immunoSEQ multiplex PCR; the TCRdb copy retains only in-frame clones and omits some. The table has under 200,000 clones, 90% to 95% seen once. Sequencing was performed on peripheral blood, taken on day 0 of AZD1222 vaccination. The receptors were sampled from an adult in good health.

This clone appeared once. The chain links TRBV19 to TRBJ2-4; D possibly corresponds to TRBD1 (6 bases). Trimming took 5 bases from V and 6 from J, leaving 8 bases between them. This CDR3 region has 12 residues. Per germline, CDR1 LNHDA and CDR2 SQIVND (reference sequence). Here the CDR3 DNA reads TGTGCCAGTAGTCAGGGGCCAAACATTCAGTACTTC. It codes for CASSQGPNIQYF.

The chain recombines TRBV9 with TRBJ1-6, with D unclear. The CDR3 totals 12 residues. The germline V gene encodes CDR1 SGDLS and CDR2 YYNGEE. V was shortened by 4 bases and J by 12 bases, with 11 bases between the two germline ends. In nucleotides, the CDR3 is TGTGCCAGCAGCCTAGTGGAGGGACCCCTCCACTTT. Its translation is CASSLVEGPLHF.

The genes are TRBV5-1 and TRBJ2-1, with 12 bases lining up with TRBD2. CDR3 length: 17 amino acids. Losses at the gene ends were 4 bases for V and 0 bases for J; bases not matched to a gene: 5. CDR1 and CDR2 from the germline V gene are SGHRS and YFSETQ. The CDR3 loop is CASSRGLAGLSYNEQFF. CDR3 bases: TGCGCCAGCAGCCGGGGACTAGCGGGCCTCTCCTACAATGAGCAGTTCTTC.

This sequence joins TRBV6-4 and TRBJ2-2; 9 bases align to TRBD2. This CDR3 spans 16 amino acids. Germline assignment: CDR1 MRHNA and CDR2 SNTAGT. Losses at the gene ends were 0 bases for V and 4 bases for J; bases not matched to a gene: 3. CDR3 in amino acids: CASSDSSGSGTGELFF. For the CDR3, the DNA is TGTGCCAGCAGTGACTCTAGCGGGAGTGGCACCGGGGAGCTGTTTTTT.

The chain employs TRBV12-3 or TRBV12-4 and TRBJ2-1, with D hard to call. This CDR3 spans 13 amino acids. V dropped 1 base and J dropped 4 bases, with 5 bases sitting between them. CDR3 in amino acids: CASSLVDYNEQFF. The CDR3 region has the DNA TGTGCCAGCAGTTTAGTAGATTACAATGAGCAGTTCTTC.

This chain connects TRBV3-1 (or the pseudogene TRBV3-2) to TRBJ1-4; possibly TRBD1 for D (5 bases). V was pared by 4 bases and J by 0 bases, with 6 bases between. CDR1 and CDR2 from the germline V gene are LGHDT and YNNKEL (reference sequence). The CDR3 spans 14 residues. CDR3 amino acids: CASSPRATNEKLFF. The CDR3 bases are TGTGCCAGCAGCCCCAGGGCAACTAATGAAAAACTGTTTTTT.

This chain links TRBV5-4 with TRBJ2-1, with 7 nucleotides matching TRBD2. Trimming removed 6 bases from V and 0 bases from J; junction bases left unmatched: 6. This CDR3 is built from 15 residues. Germline V CDR1 and CDR2: SGHNT, YYREEE (reference sequence). CDR3: CASKVGGSSYNEQFF. The DNA for the CDR3 is TGTGCCAGCAAAGTCGGCGGGAGCTCCTACAATGAGCAGTTCTTC.

The rearrangement links TRBV11-1 to TRBJ2-7; D gene unclear. Deletions cut 2 bases from V and 1 base from J, with 12 bases between. Germline V lookup: CDR1 SGHAT, CDR2 FQDESV (reference sequence). This CDR3 comprises 15 residues. In nucleotides, the CDR3 is TGTGCCAGCAGCTTAACGGATGCGGATTCCTACGAGCAGTACTTC. Residues: CASSLTDADSYEQYF. Looking up the rest from reference TRBV11-1 and TRBJ2-7 gives the full variable domain: EAEVAQSPRYKITEKSQAVAFWCDPISGHATLYWYRQILGQGPELLVQFQDESVVDDSQLPKDRFSAERLKGVDSTLKIQPAELGDSAMYLCASSLTDADSYEQYFGPGTRLTVT.

V gene TRBV9 combines with J gene TRBJ1-1, with D possibly being TRBD1 (6 bases). In germline, CDR1 is SGDLS, CDR2 YYNGEE. V lost 3 bases to trimming and J lost 5 bases, with 14 bases between them. There are 14 residues in the CDR3. The CDR3 sequence is CASSDPGAETEAFF. The CDR3 coding sequence is TGTGCCAGCAGCGACCCGGGGGCAGAGACTGAAGCTTTCTTT.

The V gene is TRBV30, the J gene TRBJ2-2; 8 bases are a match to TRBD2. From germline, CDR1 is GTSNPN and CDR2 SVGIG (reference sequence). The CDR3 loop spans 18 amino acids. V shed 0 bases and J 4 bases; nucleotides not matched to a gene: 13. The CDR3 sequence: CAWSVPKAGGLLTGELFF. The DNA for the CDR3 is TGTGCCTGGAGTGTACCAAAGGCGGGAGGTCTTCTCACCGGGGAGCTGTTTTTT.

The chain is built from TRBV4-1 and TRBJ2-2; 9 positions match TRBD1. The CDR3 totals 15 residues. With 2 bases clipped from V and 7 bases from J, the junction kept 5 bases outside the gene matches. Germline V gene lookup returns CDR1 MGHRA and CDR2 YSYEKL. For the CDR3, the DNA is TGCGCCAGCAGCCAAATGGGACAGGGTGTCGGGGAGCTGTTTTTT. It translates to CASSQMGQGVGELFF.

This chain links TRBV25-1 with TRBJ1-2; 7 bases align to TRBD1. Germline assignment: CDR1 MGHDK and CDR2 SYGVNS. The CDR3 consists of 13 residues. Germline trimming cut 8 bases from V and 4 bases from J; bases unmatched to any gene: 7. CDR3 coding DNA: TGTGCCAGCCGGCCGGGACAGACCTATGGCTACACCTTC. Protein: CASRPGQTYGYTF.

The gene calls are TRBV27 and TRBJ2-7, with a weak D call TRBD1 (5 bases). This CDR3 region has 15 residues. Deletions cut 6 bases from V and 2 bases from J, with 17 bases between. CDR1 is MNHEY and CDR2 is SMNVEV in the germline V gene (reference sequence). The CDR3: CASSSTALPPYEQYF. As DNA, the CDR3 is TGTGCCAGCAGCTCGACAGCTCTTCCCCCCTACGAGCAGTACTTC.

This sequence joins TRBV6-1 and TRBJ2-2; D perhaps matches TRBD1 (5 bases). The CDR3 covers 18 residues. Trimming took 3 bases from V and 3 from J, leaving 20 bases between them. Per the germline V gene, CDR1 is MNHNS and CDR2 is SASEGT. This chain's CDR3 is CASSEAWADKLYTGELFF. The DNA for the CDR3 is TGTGCCAGCAGTGAGGCCTGGGCGGACAAGCTTTACACCGGGGAGCTGTTTTTT.

V and J are TRBV10-3 and TRBJ1-1, with unresolved D. Germline V CDR1 and CDR2: ENHRY, SYGVKD. The CDR3 covers 14 residues. Trimming removed 7 bases at V and 1 base at J, with 13 bases between. CDR3 DNA sequence: TGTGCCATCAAGAACCGGTTAGAGAACACTGAAGCTTTCTTT. This codes for CAIKNRLENTEAFF.

The CDR3 DNA reads TGTGCCAGCAGGCCTGACAGTAGCAATCAGCCCCAGCATTTT. Protein sequence: CASRPDSSNQPQHF. The chain joins TRBV6-5 to TRBJ1-5; a weak D match, TRBD1 (5 bases). Looked up from germline, CDR1 is MNHEY and CDR2 is SVGAGI. The V end was cut by 6 bases, the J end by 0 bases, with 9 bases between. The CDR3 is 14 residues long.

The rearrangement links TRBV6-2 or TRBV6-3 to TRBJ2-1; 7 bases agree with TRBD2. Unmatched junction bases numbered 11, after V lost 4 bases and J lost 8 bases. Germline values: CDR1 MNHEY, CDR2 SVGEGT. CDR3 length: 15 amino acids. The DNA of the CDR3 is TGTGCCAGCAGTTCCGCCCGGGACTATATCGATGAGCAGTTCTTC. This encodes CASSSARDYIDEQFF.

The chain is built from TRBV7-9 and TRBJ1-3, with D perhaps matching TRBD1 (6 bases). The V end lost 5 bases, the J end lost 1 base, and 9 bases lay between the germline ends. Germline V gives CDR1 SEHNR, CDR2 FQNEAQ (reference sequence). The CDR3 runs 14 residues. CDR3 coding DNA: TGTGCCAGCAGCACAGGGACATCTGGAAACACCATATATTTT. Its protein is CASSTGTSGNTIYF.

The count of this clone is one. V and J are TRBV25-1 and TRBJ1-1, with TRBD1 matching 10 bases. The germline V gene has CDR1 MGHDK and CDR2 SYGVNS. This CDR3 comprises 15 residues. The V gene end was trimmed by 2 bases and the J gene end by 6 bases; junction bases not matched to a gene: 6. The CDR3 nucleotides are TGTGCCAGCAGTGAACCCCGACAGGGGGCCCCTGAAGCTTTCTTT. It translates to CASSEPRQGAPEAFF.

The chain joins TRBV29-1 to TRBJ1-2, with D hard to call. The V gene lost 4 bases and the J gene lost 8 bases, with 17 bases spanning the gap. CDR1 and CDR2 from the germline V gene are SQVTM and ANQGSEA. This CDR3 contains 13 residues. In nucleotides, the CDR3 is TGCAGCGTTGGTGACACCATTCCCGGAGGCTACACCTTC. Protein: CSVGDTIPGGYTF.